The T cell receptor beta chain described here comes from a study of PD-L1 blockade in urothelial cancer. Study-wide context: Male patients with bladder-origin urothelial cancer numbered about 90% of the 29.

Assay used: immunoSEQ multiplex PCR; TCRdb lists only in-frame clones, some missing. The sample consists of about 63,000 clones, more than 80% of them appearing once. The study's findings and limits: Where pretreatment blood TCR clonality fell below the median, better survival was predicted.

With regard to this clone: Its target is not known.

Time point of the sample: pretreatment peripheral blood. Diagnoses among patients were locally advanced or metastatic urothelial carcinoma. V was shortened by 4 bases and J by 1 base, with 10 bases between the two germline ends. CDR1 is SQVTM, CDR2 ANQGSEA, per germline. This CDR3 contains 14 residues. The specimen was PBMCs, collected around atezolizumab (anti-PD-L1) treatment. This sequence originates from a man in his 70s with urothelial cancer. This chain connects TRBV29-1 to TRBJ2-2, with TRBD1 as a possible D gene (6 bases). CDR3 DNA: TGCAGCGTTGGTCCAGGGGAGAACACCGGGGAGCTGTTTTTT. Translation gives CSVGPGENTGELFF.